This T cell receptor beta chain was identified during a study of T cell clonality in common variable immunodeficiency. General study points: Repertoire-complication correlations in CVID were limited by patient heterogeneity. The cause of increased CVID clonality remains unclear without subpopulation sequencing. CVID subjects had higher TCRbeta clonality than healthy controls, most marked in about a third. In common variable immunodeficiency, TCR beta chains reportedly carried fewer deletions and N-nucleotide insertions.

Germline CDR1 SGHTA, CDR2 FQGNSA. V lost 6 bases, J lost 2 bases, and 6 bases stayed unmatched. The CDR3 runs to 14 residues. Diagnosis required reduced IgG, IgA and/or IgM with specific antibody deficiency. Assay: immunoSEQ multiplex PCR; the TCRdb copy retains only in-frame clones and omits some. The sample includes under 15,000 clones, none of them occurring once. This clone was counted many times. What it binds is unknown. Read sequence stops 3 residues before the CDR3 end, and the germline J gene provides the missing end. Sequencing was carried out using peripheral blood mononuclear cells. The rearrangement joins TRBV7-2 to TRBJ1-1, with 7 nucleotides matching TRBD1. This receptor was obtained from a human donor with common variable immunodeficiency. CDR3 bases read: TGTGCCAGCAGGTCCGGGACAGCTAACACTGAA. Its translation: CASRSGTANTE. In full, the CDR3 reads CASRSGTANTEAFF.